Listed here is a single T cell receptor beta chain. J gave up 6 bases and V 6 bases, and 16 bases lay outside the gene matches. This CDR3 region has 17 residues. The germline V gene encodes CDR1 MNHEY and CDR2 SMNVEV (reference sequence). The data were obtained in a study of blood T cell repertoires in COVID-19. Generated by immunoSEQ multiplex PCR, the TCRdb table keeps only in-frame clones and is missing some. The table includes a few hundred thousand clones, more than 80% detected once. The sequence derives from a woman aged 80 or over with acute or convalescent COVID-19. This chain uses TRBV27 with TRBJ2-1, with TRBD2 matching over 8 bases. The sample was peripheral blood. The CDR3 sequence: CASSSPRFGRASNEQFF. Here the CDR3 DNA reads TGTGCCAGCAGCTCCCCGAGGTTCGGGAGGGCCAGCAATGAGCAGTTCTTC.